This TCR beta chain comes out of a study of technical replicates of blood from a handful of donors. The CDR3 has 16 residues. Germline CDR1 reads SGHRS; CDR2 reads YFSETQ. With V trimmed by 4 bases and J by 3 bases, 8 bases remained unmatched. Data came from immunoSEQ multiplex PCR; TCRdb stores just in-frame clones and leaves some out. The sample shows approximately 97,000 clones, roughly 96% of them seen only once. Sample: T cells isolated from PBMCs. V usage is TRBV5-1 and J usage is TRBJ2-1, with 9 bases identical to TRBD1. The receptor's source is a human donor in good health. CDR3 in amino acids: CASSPRGTGYYNEQFF. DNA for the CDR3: TGCGCCAGCAGCCCCCGGGGGACAGGGTACTACAATGAGCAGTTCTTC.